The text below deals with one T cell receptor (beta chain). Its antigen is not identified. The data derive from a study of T cells expressing NK-cell markers. Study conclusions and caveats: The leading position in the CD3+CD56-NKG2C+ fraction of a handful of donors also went to these clonotypes.

TCRdb derives one entry per CDR3 protein from the 5' RACE reads, leaving out DNA. Recorded for this sample: about 550,000 distinct CDR3 sequences. This CDR3 contains 16 residues. This chain joins TRBV12-3 or TRBV12-4 and TRBJ2-7; TCRdb designates TRBD2, a call that cannot be tested without DNA. The receptor's source is a man between 18 and 35 years old in good health. What was sequenced was blood T cells: a sorted CD56 or NKG2C T cell subset, CD4+ or CD8+ T cells, or bulk PBMC T cells (not recorded which). The CDR3 is CASSLGLAGAPYEQYF.